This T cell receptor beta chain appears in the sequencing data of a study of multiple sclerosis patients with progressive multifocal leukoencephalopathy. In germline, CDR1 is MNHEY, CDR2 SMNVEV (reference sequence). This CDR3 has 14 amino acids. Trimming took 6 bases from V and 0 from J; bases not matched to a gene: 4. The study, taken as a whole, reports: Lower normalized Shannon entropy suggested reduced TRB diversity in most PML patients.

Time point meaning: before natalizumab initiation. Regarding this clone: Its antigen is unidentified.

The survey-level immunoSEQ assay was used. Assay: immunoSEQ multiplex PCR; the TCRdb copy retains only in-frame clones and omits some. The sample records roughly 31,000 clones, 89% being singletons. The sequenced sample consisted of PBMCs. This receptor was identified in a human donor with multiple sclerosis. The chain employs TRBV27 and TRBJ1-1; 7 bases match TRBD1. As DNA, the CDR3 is TGTGCCAGCAGGACAGGGTGGGTGAACACTGAAGCTTTCTTT. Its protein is CASRTGWVNTEAFF.